The 27 T cell receptor beta chains listed next were all sequenced from one sample in a study of tumor-infiltrating lymphocytes in oesophageal squamous cell carcinoma. TCRdb redid the calling of the PCR reads with MiXCR, one entry per CDR3 protein. The sample lists about 21,000 distinct CDR3 sequences, 30% to 45% occurring once. Source material: esophageal tumor tissue. These receptors came from a male donor with esophageal squamous cell carcinoma.

The V gene is TRBV6-5, the J gene TRBJ1-4, with D possibly matching TRBD1 (6 bases). The CDR3 has 15 residues. Germline lookup yields CDR1 MNHEY and CDR2 SVGAGI. Trimming left V 5 bases short and J 5 bases short, with 15 bases between. In DNA form, the CDR3 reads TGTGCCAGCAGTCTGCGACAGGATCCCAATGAAAAACTGTTTTTT. This encodes CASSLRQDPNEKLFF.

A single count supports this clonotype. V and J are TRBV7-8 and TRBJ2-5, with D possibly TRBD2 on 5 matching bases. The V and J ends lost 5 bases and 11 bases respectively, with 18 bases between them. Germline V gene data show CDR1 as SGHVS and CDR2 as FQNEAQ. This CDR3 region has 13 residues. This chain's CDR3 is CASSATRTNEQYF. The CDR3 DNA sequence: TGTGCCAGCAGCGCTACTAGGACGAATGAGCAGTACTTC.

This clonotype was seen at least ten times. The V and J genes are TRBV5-1 and TRBJ1-1, with D possibly TRBD1 on 5 matching bases. Germline V lookup: CDR1 SGHRS, CDR2 YFSETQ. V was pared by 4 bases and J by 5 bases, with 18 bases between. This CDR3 is 15 amino acids long. The CDR3 nucleotides read TGCGCCAGCAGCATCGGACACGGTACGGGGACTGAAGCTTTCTTT. The encoded protein is CASSIGHGTGTEAFF.

The V gene is TRBV7-2, the J gene TRBJ2-3; 10 positions match TRBD2. The end of the DNA is better explained by TRBJ2-7, so the J call may be wrong. The germline gives CDR1 SGHTA, CDR2 FQGNSA. The length of the CDR3 is 16 residues. CDR3 region: CASSLARTSGPYEQYF. CDR3 nucleotides: TGTGCCAGCAGCTTAGCCCGGACTAGCGGACCCTACGAGCAGTACTTC.

Comment on this clonotype: Since no conserved phenylalanine or tryptophan closes the CDR3, a read error is the likely cause. The limits of the CDR3 on the DNA are not certain, so only TCRdb's listed CDR3 is given. The chain combines TRBV7-9 with TRBJ2-7; TRBD1, the D gene given by the table, was not confirmed from the DNA. From its first to its last residue, the CDR3 has 16 amino acids. Germline assignment: CDR1 SEHNR and CDR2 FQNEAQ (reference sequence). This CDR3 is CASSLLGGTGGYTFGS.

In its sample, this clonotype is medium-sized. V is TRBV12-3 or TRBV12-4 and J is TRBJ1-1; D gene unclear. Deletions cut 3 bases from V and 1 base from J, with 6 bases between. This CDR3 has 13 residues. The CDR3 protein is CASSFVTNTEAFF. For the CDR3, the DNA is TGTGCCAGCAGTTTTGTGACGAACACTGAAGCTTTCTTT.

Judged by abundance, this clonotype is medium-sized. The chain joins TRBV24-1 to TRBJ2-5, with 9 nucleotides matching TRBD1. Trimming took 2 bases from V and 5 from J; bases not matched to a gene: 5. The CDR3 extends over 15 amino acids. Germline V gives CDR1 KGHDR, CDR2 SFDVKD. This CDR3 is CATSDSGQGSETQYF. In nucleotides, the CDR3 is TGTGCCACCAGTGATTCCGGACAGGGGAGTGAGACCCAGTACTTC.

This clonotype was found a few times. The J gene is TRBJ2-7, the V gene TRBV7-6; maybe TRBD2 (5 bases). Germline loops: CDR1 SGHVS, CDR2 FNYEAQ. Trimming pared 3 bases from V and 0 bases from J, leaving 9 bases between. The CDR3 loop spans 14 amino acids. DNA of the CDR3: TGTGCCAGCAGCTTCGGTGGAGGCTCCTACGAGCAGTACTTC. Amino acids: CASSFGGGSYEQYF.

This clonotype appeared once. The chain combines TRBV7-3 with TRBJ2-5, with TRBD1 matching 8 bases. The J call may be faulty, since TRBJ2-1 better matches the DNA end. This CDR3 has 14 residues. In germline, CDR1 is SGHTA, CDR2 FQGTGA. The CDR3 protein is CASSTRQGSNEQFF. CDR3 nucleotides: TGTGCCAGCAGCACGCGACAGGGGAGCAATGAGCAGTTCTTC.

Comment on this clonotype: No conserved phenylalanine or tryptophan ends this CDR3, so it is likely a read error. The DNA is left out, because the CDR3 cannot be placed on it with certainty; the CDR3 is given as TCRdb lists it. The rearrangement links TRBV6-6 to TRBJ2-7; TRBD1 was called by the table and not checked on the DNA. Germline CDR1 is MNHNY and CDR2 is SVGAGI (reference sequence). From its first to its last residue, the CDR3 has 17 amino acids. The CDR3 region is CASSYSEQGGYEQYFGS.

In the case of this clonotype: A much larger clone lies one base from this, so it may be a read error. This chain uses TRBV19 with TRBJ2-3; 9 bases fit TRBD2. The closer fit of TRBJ2-1 to the DNA end suggests the J call may be wrong. There are 14 residues in the CDR3. Germline CDR1 is LNHDA and CDR2 is SQIVND (reference sequence). CDR3 nucleotides: TGTGCCAGTAGAGGGGGACTAGCTATCGGCGAGCAGTTCTTC. It translates to CASRGGLAIGEQFF.

The rearrangement uses TRBV10-2 and TRBJ2-5; 9 nucleotides agree with TRBD2. The assigned J gene may be wrong: the sequence end matches TRBJ2-7 better. Germline V gives CDR1 WSHSY, CDR2 SAAADI. This CDR3 has 15 residues. Here the CDR3 DNA reads TGCGCCAGCAGACTGACCGTAGCGGGAGTGAACGAGCAGTACTTC. It specifies CASRLTVAGVNEQYF.

This clonotype was observed many times. The J gene is TRBJ2-5, the V gene TRBV28, with a possible D match to TRBD2 (6 bases). With 8 bases removed from V and 11 bases from J, the gap between germline ends came to 15 bases. Germline V CDR1 and CDR2: MDHEN, SYDVKM. The CDR3 has 11 amino acids. The CDR3 DNA reads as TGTGCCAGCCGGGACTTCGATGAGCAGTACTTC. Protein: CASRDFDEQYF.

This chain uses TRBV5-3 with TRBJ2-6; TRBD1 matches at 12 bases. Near its end, the DNA agrees better with TRBJ2-7, so the J call may be wrong. TRBV5-3 is placed among ORFs of uncertain function. This CDR3 comprises 17 residues. DNA for the CDR3: TGTGCCAGCAGCCCGGGGACAGGGGGCCCCACGAGCTACGAGCAGTACTTC. It codes for CASSPGTGGPTSYEQYF.

The V and J genes are TRBV12-3 or TRBV12-4 and TRBJ1-5; D not resolved. Trimming cost V 3 bases and J 6 bases, with 9 bases left between them. CDR3 length equals 13 residues. CDR3 in amino acids: CASSLIVGQPQHF. The CDR3 coding sequence is TGTGCCAGCAGTTTGATCGTAGGTCAGCCCCAGCATTTT.

There are many counts of this clonotype. The CDR3 DNA follows: TGCGCCAGCAGCTCCAGGATCGGCACTGAAGCTTTCTTT. Its protein product is CASSSRIGTEAFF. J is TRBJ1-1 and V is TRBV5-1; D call uncertain. Germline CDR1 is SGHRS and CDR2 is YFSETQ. The CDR3 is 13 amino acids. V lost 3 bases and J 4 bases, leaving 10 bases between the germline ends. Full variable domain (outside the CDR3, taken from reference TRBV5-1 and TRBJ1-1): KAGVTQTPRYLIKTRGQQVTLSCSPISGHRSVSWYQQTPGQGLQFLFEYFSETQRNKGNFPGRFSGRQFSNSRSEMNVSTLELGDSALYLCASSSRIGTEAFFGQGTRLTVV.

The V call is TRBV6-8, the J call TRBJ2-1; D gene unclear. V was shortened by 4 bases and J by 8 bases, with 6 bases between the two germline ends. The CDR3 runs to 11 residues. Germline V gives CDR1 MNHGY, CDR2 SAAAGT. CDR3: CASSSRDEQFF. The CDR3 coding sequence is TGTGCCAGCAGTTCACGCGATGAGCAGTTCTTC.

J is TRBJ2-4 and V is TRBV28; D gene uncertain. Looked up from germline, CDR1 is MDHEN and CDR2 is SYDVKM. V shed 2 bases and J shed 13 bases, with 6 bases lying between them. The CDR3 is 10 residues long. The CDR3 protein is CASSLDRQYF. For the CDR3, the DNA is TGTGCCAGCAGTTTAGATAGGCAGTACTTC.

This chain connects TRBV7-2 to TRBJ2-1; weak D call: TRBD2 (5 bases). The J call may be faulty, since TRBJ2-5 better matches the DNA end. This CDR3 comprises 18 residues. Per germline, CDR1 SGHTA and CDR2 FQGNSA. CDR3 loop: CASSLKAPTGVAQETQYF. The CDR3 nucleotides read TGTGCCAGCAGCTTAAAGGCCCCTACCGGGGTCGCACAAGAGACCCAGTACTTC.

This clonotype was counted a few times. A much larger clone lies one base from this, so it may be a read error. The chain employs TRBV24-1 and TRBJ2-1; D is perhaps TRBD2 (6 bases). With the DNA end fitting TRBJ2-7 better, the J assignment may be wrong. Germline V CDR1 and CDR2: KGHDR, SFDVKD. There are 17 residues in the CDR3. The DNA for the CDR3 is TGTGCCACCAGTGATTCCCTGTTGAGGGACTCCTACAATGAGCAGTACTTC. It encodes CATSDSLLRDSYNEQYF.

This clonotype was detected ten times or more. CDR3 nucleotides: TGTGCCAGCAGCGACGGGACTTTTGCCGACGAGCAGTACTTC. Protein: CASSDGTFADEQYF. The chain combines TRBV11-2 with TRBJ2-7; D is perhaps TRBD2 (6 bases). Germline V gives CDR1 SGHAT, CDR2 FQNNGV. The V end was cut by 5 bases, the J end by 5 bases, with 16 bases between. The CDR3 runs to 14 residues. Complete variable domain (other parts from reference TRBV11-2 and TRBJ2-7): EAGVAQSPRYKIIEKRQSVAFWCNPISGHATLYWYQQILGQGPKLLIQFQNNGVVDDSQLPKDRFSAERLKGVDSTLKIQPAKLEDSAVYLCASSDGTFADEQYFGPGTRLTVT.

The chain combines TRBV7-2 with TRBJ2-2, with D possibly TRBD2 on 6 matching bases. Germline assignment: CDR1 SGHTA and CDR2 FQGNSA. This CDR3 spans 14 amino acids. Trimming left V 5 bases short and J 6 bases short, with 13 bases between. CDR3 coding DNA: TGTGCCAGCAGCCGAGGCTCGGGAGCCGGGGAGCTGTTTTTT. The encoded protein is CASSRGSGAGELFF.

This clonotype was picked up many times. CDR3 protein: CASTGGNEQFF. The CDR3 bases are TGTGCCAGCACTGGCGGCAATGAGCAGTTCTTC. The chain couples TRBV2 to TRBJ2-1; D is uncertain. The V end was cut by 7 bases, the J end by 6 bases, with 7 bases between. Germline CDR1 reads SNHLY; CDR2 reads FYNNEI. This CDR3 has 11 amino acids.

This sequence joins TRBV7-6 and TRBJ2-5; 9 bases line up with TRBD1. The J call may be mistaken, given a closer DNA end match to TRBJ2-7. This CDR3 is built from 16 residues. CDR1 is SGHVS, CDR2 FNYEAQ, per germline. The CDR3 bases are TGTGCCAGCAGCTTAGAGACAGGGGGTTTCAGCTACGAGCAGTACTTC. Amino acid sequence: CASSLETGGFSYEQYF.

The chain carries TRBV3-1 and TRBJ2-1, with D maybe TRBD2 (7 bases). The J call may be mistaken, given a closer DNA end match to TRBJ2-7. The CDR3 totals 11 residues. The germline CDR1 and CDR2 sequences are LGHDT and YNNKEL (reference sequence). The CDR3 spells CASRGAREQYF. For the CDR3, the DNA is TGTGCCAGCCGGGGGGCTAGGGAGCAGTACTTC.

This clonotype was seen a few times. The V and J genes are TRBV7-2 and TRBJ2-2; 11 bases are shared with TRBD2. From germline, CDR1 is SGHTA and CDR2 FQGNSA. There are 18 residues in the CDR3. V shed 5 bases and J 4 bases; nucleotides not matched to a gene: 12. The CDR3 nucleotides are TGTGCCAGCAGCCCGGGACTAGCGGAGGGGTCTAGCACCGGGGAGCTGTTTTTT. As protein: CASSPGLAEGSSTGELFF.

This chain links TRBV12-3 or TRBV12-4 with TRBJ2-1; 11 nucleotides align to TRBD2. V shed 5 bases, J shed 0 bases, and the junction held 6 bases outside the gene matches. This CDR3 is built from 17 residues. The CDR3 here is CASSPNSGRASYNEQFF. For the CDR3, the DNA is TGTGCCAGCAGTCCCAATAGCGGGAGGGCCTCCTACAATGAGCAGTTCTTC.